Listed below are T cell receptor beta chains from one sample, sequenced in a study of T cell responses to AZD1222 COVID-19 vaccine. Clones were read by immunoSEQ multiplex PCR, and TCRdb kept only the in-frame ones, dropping some. The sample includes some 100,000 clones, approximately 87% of them seen just once. Sample: peripheral blood, taken on day 0 of AZD1222 vaccination. The receptors were sampled from an adult in good health. CDR3s include the opening cysteine and the closing phenylalanine or tryptophan. D genes are given only for firm matches. Rows may omit the clone size; those that give it use once, few, many or a size class.

V gene: TRBV5-6; J gene: TRBJ2-2; D gene: NA; clone size: many; CDR3 DNA: TGTGCCAGCAGCTTAAGAACCCCAGGCACCGGGGAGCTGTTTTTT; CDR3 protein: CASSLRTPGTGELFF
V gene: TRBV7-9; J gene: TRBJ1-5; D gene: NA; clone size: once; CDR3 DNA: TGTGCCAGCAGCTCCTCAGGCAGGGGTGGCAATCAGCCCCAGCATTTT; CDR3 protein: CASSSSGRGGNQPQHF
V gene: TRBV30; J gene: TRBJ1-5; D gene: NA; clone size: NA; CDR3 DNA: TGTGCCTGGAGGGGTCAGGGTAGGAATCAGCCCCAGCATTTT; CDR3 protein: CAWRGQGRNQPQHF
V gene: TRBV28; J gene: TRBJ2-3; D gene: TRBD2; clone size: NA; CDR3 DNA: TGTGCCACCACTAGCGCCTCCACAGATACGCAGTATTTT; CDR3 protein: CATTSASTDTQYF
V gene: TRBV6-5; J gene: TRBJ2-7; D gene: TRBD1; clone size: NA; CDR3 DNA: TGTGCCAGCAGGGGGGACAGGTTGCACGAGCAGTACTTC; CDR3 protein: CASRGDRLHEQYF
V gene: TRBV7-3; J gene: TRBJ2-2; D gene: NA; clone size: NA; CDR3 DNA: TGTGCCAGCAGCTTAATCTCAGGGGCTGGGGAGCTGTTTTTT; CDR3 protein: CASSLISGAGELFF
V gene: TRBV28; J gene: TRBJ1-1; D gene: TRBD1; clone size: NA; CDR3 DNA: TGTGCCAGCAGTCTTGGTGCGGGACAGGCGAACACTGAAGCTTTCTTT; CDR3 protein: CASSLGAGQANTEAFF
V gene: TRBV11-2; J gene: TRBJ1-5; D gene: TRBD1; clone size: once; CDR3 DNA: TGTGCCAGCAGCTTAGGGGACAGGGGGCTTGGGCAGCCCCAGCATTTT; CDR3 protein: CASSLGDRGLGQPQHF
V gene: TRBV6-6; J gene: TRBJ2-3; D gene: TRBD2; clone size: NA; CDR3 DNA: TGTGCCAGCAGAGGGACTAGCGGGAGGACAGATACGCAGTATTTT; CDR3 protein: CASRGTSGRTDTQYF
V gene: TRBV14; J gene: TRBJ2-1; D gene: NA; clone size: NA; CDR3 DNA: TGTGCCAGCAGCCAACGACATGAGCAGTTCTTC; CDR3 protein: CASSQRHEQFF
V gene: TRBV7-9; J gene: TRBJ2-1; D gene: TRBD2; clone size: NA; CDR3 DNA: TGTGCCAGCAGCTTAGACCTAGCGGGAGGTATAAATGAGCAGTTCTTC; CDR3 protein: CASSLDLAGGINEQFF
V gene: TRBV9; J gene: TRBJ1-1; D gene: NA; clone size: NA; CDR3 DNA: TGTGCCAGCAGCGTAGATCCCAGGGAAAACACTGAAGCTTTCTTT; CDR3 protein: CASSVDPRENTEAFF
V gene: TRBV15; J gene: TRBJ1-1; D gene: TRBD1; clone size: NA; CDR3 DNA: TGTGCCACCAGCTCGACAGGGAGAGAGGCTTTCTTT; CDR3 protein: CATSSTGREAFF
V gene: TRBV4-2; J gene: TRBJ1-2; D gene: NA; clone size: NA; CDR3 DNA: TGTGCCAGCAGCCAAGTCGGGGGGTATGGCTACACCTTC; CDR3 protein: CASSQVGGYGYTF
V gene: TRBV7-2; J gene: TRBJ1-5; D gene: TRBD1; clone size: few; CDR3 DNA: TGTGCCAGCAGCTCCGGGACAGGGGGCACACAGCCCCAGCATTTT; CDR3 protein: CASSSGTGGTQPQHF
V gene: TRBV7-2; J gene: TRBJ2-7; D gene: NA; clone size: NA; CDR3 DNA: TGTGCCAGCAGCTGGGGGGAGTCAGGGCGCCCCGAGCAGTACTTC; CDR3 protein: CASSWGESGRPEQYF
V gene: TRBV5-1; J gene: TRBJ1-3; D gene: NA; clone size: NA; CDR3 DNA: TGCGCCAGCAGCTTCACGGGGGCCTCTGGAAACACCATATATTTT; CDR3 protein: CASSFTGASGNTIYF
V gene: TRBV18; J gene: TRBJ1-1; D gene: NA; clone size: NA; CDR3 DNA: TGTGCCAGCTCACCCCGACCAGGGGAGAACACTGAAGCTTTCTTT; CDR3 protein: CASSPRPGENTEAFF
V gene: TRBV5-1; J gene: TRBJ2-3; D gene: NA; clone size: NA; CDR3 DNA: TGCGCCAGCAGCTTGGAGAGGGGACCTAGCACAGATACGCAGTATTTT; CDR3 protein: CASSLERGPSTDTQYF
V gene: TRBV11-3; J gene: TRBJ2-7; D gene: NA; clone size: NA; CDR3 DNA: TGTGCCAGCAGCTTAGTAGGAATCCAGCGGGCAGCCTACGAGCAGTACTTC; CDR3 protein: CASSLVGIQRAAYEQYF
V gene: TRBV7-9; J gene: TRBJ2-3; D gene: TRBD2; clone size: few; CDR3 DNA: TGTGCCAGCAGCCGGACTGCTAGCGGGAGTTCAGATACGCAGTATTTT; CDR3 protein: CASSRTASGSSDTQYF
V gene: TRBV2; J gene: TRBJ2-7; D gene: TRBD2; clone size: NA; CDR3 DNA: TGTGCCAGCAGCCAAGAGGCTAGCGGACCCTACGAGCAGTACTTC; CDR3 protein: CASSQEASGPYEQYF
V gene: TRBV5-1; J gene: TRBJ1-1; D gene: NA; clone size: NA; CDR3 DNA: TGCGCCAGCAGCTTGGCCCTGGGTCAGAACACTGAAGCTTTCTTT; CDR3 protein: CASSLALGQNTEAFF
V gene: TRBV27; J gene: TRBJ1-4; D gene: NA; clone size: NA; CDR3 DNA: TGTGCCAGCAGTTTTAAGGGGAGGGGAGGGACTTTCCCGGAAAAACTGTTTTTT; CDR3 protein: CASSFKGRGGTFPEKLFF
V gene: TRBV7-2; J gene: TRBJ2-7; D gene: TRBD2; clone size: NA; CDR3 DNA: TGTGCCAGCAGCTCGGGACTAGCGAACTACGAGCAGTACTTC; CDR3 protein: CASSSGLANYEQYF
V gene: TRBV7-3; J gene: TRBJ2-3; D gene: NA; clone size: NA; CDR3 DNA: TGTGCCAGCAGCAGAAGGCCGGGCTTTAGCACAGATACGCAGTATTTT; CDR3 protein: CASSRRPGFSTDTQYF
V gene: TRBV2; J gene: TRBJ2-7; D gene: TRBD1; clone size: NA; CDR3 DNA: TGTGCCAGCAGTTTAGACAGGGGGCCCGAGCAGTACTTC; CDR3 protein: CASSLDRGPEQYF
V gene: TRBV9; J gene: TRBJ1-4; D gene: NA; clone size: NA; CDR3 DNA: TGTGCCAGCAGCCCGACGTCGGGGGAAAAACTGTTTTTT; CDR3 protein: CASSPTSGEKLFF
V gene: TRBV28; J gene: TRBJ1-4; D gene: NA; clone size: NA; CDR3 DNA: TGTGCCAGCAGTCCGAGACAAACCTATAATGAAAAACTGTTTTTT; CDR3 protein: CASSPRQTYNEKLFF
V gene: TRBV9; J gene: TRBJ2-7; D gene: NA; clone size: NA; CDR3 DNA: TGTGCCAGCAGCGTAGTTCCAGGGGCTCACGAGCAGTACTTC; CDR3 protein: CASSVVPGAHEQYF
V gene: TRBV4-1; J gene: TRBJ1-2; D gene: NA; clone size: NA; CDR3 DNA: TGCGCCAGCAGCCACGAGGCAGGGAGGATGTCAGGGGGCTACACCTTC; CDR3 protein: CASSHEAGRMSGGYTF
V gene: TRBV6-1; J gene: TRBJ1-2; D gene: TRBD1; clone size: NA; CDR3 DNA: TGTGCCAGCAGTGAATGGACAGGGGCTAACTATGGCTACACCTTC; CDR3 protein: CASSEWTGANYGYTF
V gene: TRBV6-2/TRBV6-3; J gene: TRBJ1-5; D gene: NA; clone size: NA; CDR3 DNA: TGTGCCAGCAGTTACGGGCTGGGTGGGGACCCAAATCAGCCCCAGCATTTT; CDR3 protein: CASSYGLGGDPNQPQHF
V gene: TRBV6-2/TRBV6-3; J gene: TRBJ1-6; D gene: NA; clone size: NA; CDR3 DNA: TGTGCCAGCAGTTATCGTCTTGCAACAGTTAATTCACCCCTCCACTTT; CDR3 protein: CASSYRLATVNSPLHF
V gene: TRBV25-1; J gene: TRBJ2-2; D gene: NA; clone size: NA; CDR3 DNA: TGTGCCAGCAGTCCTAGGACAGCCACCGGGGAGCTGTTTTTT; CDR3 protein: CASSPRTATGELFF
V gene: TRBV6-5; J gene: TRBJ2-3; D gene: TRBD2; clone size: NA; CDR3 DNA: TGTGCCAGCAGTTACAGGGCGGGAGAGGTAGATACGCAGTATTTT; CDR3 protein: CASSYRAGEVDTQYF
V gene: TRBV5-1; J gene: TRBJ1-2; D gene: NA; clone size: NA; CDR3 DNA: TGCGCCAGCAGCTTGGGCGGGGGAGAGGGCTACACCTTC; CDR3 protein: CASSLGGGEGYTF
V gene: TRBV5-1; J gene: TRBJ2-2; D gene: TRBD2; clone size: NA; CDR3 DNA: TGCGCCAGCAGCTTGACGGGAGGTGGCACCGGGGAGCTGTTTTTT; CDR3 protein: CASSLTGGGTGELFF